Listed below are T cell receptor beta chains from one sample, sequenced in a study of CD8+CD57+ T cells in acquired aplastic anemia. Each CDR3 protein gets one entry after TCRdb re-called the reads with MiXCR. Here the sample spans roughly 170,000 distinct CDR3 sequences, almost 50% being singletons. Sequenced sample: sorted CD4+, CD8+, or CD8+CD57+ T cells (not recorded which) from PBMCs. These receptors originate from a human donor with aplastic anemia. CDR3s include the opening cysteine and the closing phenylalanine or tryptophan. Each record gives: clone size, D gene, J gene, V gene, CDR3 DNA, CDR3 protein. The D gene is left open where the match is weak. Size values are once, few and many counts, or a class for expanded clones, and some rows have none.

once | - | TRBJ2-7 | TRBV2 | TGTGCCAGCGAGGAACGACCGGGCCCCTACGAGCAGTACTTC | CASEERPGPYEQYF
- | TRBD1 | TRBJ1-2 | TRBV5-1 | TGCGCCAGCAGCCAGGCGGACAGGGTTGGCTATGGCTACACCTTC | CASSQADRVGYGYTF
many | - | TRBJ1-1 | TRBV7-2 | TGTGCCAGCAGCTTAGTGTCTCGGTTCGACACTGAAGCTTTCTTT | CASSLVSRFDTEAFF
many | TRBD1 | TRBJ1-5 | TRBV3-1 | TGTGCCAGCAGCCGACAGGGTCAGCCCCAGCATTTT | CASSRQGQPQHF
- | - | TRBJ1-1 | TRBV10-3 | TGTGCCATCAGGGGGAACACTGAGGCTTTCTTT | CAIRGNTEAFF
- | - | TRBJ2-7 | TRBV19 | TGTGCCAGTAGTATAAGTGTTAGCCGTTACGAGCAGTACTTC | CASSISVSRYEQYF
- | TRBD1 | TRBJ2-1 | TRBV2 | TGTGCCAGCAGTTTGAGGGGGACAGGGTATAATGAGCAGTTCTTC | CASSLRGTGYNEQFF
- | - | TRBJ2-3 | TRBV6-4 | TGTGCCAGCAGGGAGCATGGCGCGGGGGATACGCAGTATTTT | CASREHGAGDTQYF
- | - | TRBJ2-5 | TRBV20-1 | TGCAGTGCTAGAGGGCAGGGCATAGAGACCCAGTACTTC | CSARGQGIETQYF
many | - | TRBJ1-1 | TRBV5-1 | TGCGCCAGCAGCTTGGCAGGTCACCGACGGACTGAAGCTTTCTTT | CASSLAGHRRTEAFF
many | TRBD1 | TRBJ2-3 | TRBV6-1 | TGTGCCAGCAGTGAACAGGGGGCTCTAGATACGCAGTATTTT | CASSEQGALDTQYF
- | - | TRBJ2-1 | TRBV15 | TGTGCCACCAGCCCATCGGGCAGTGTTCACAATGAGCAGTTCTTC | CATSPSGSVHNEQFF
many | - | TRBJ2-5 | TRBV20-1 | TGCAGTGCTAGACTCGGGAATCGAGAGACCCAGTACTTC | CSARLGNRETQYF
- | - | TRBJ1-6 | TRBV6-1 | TGTGCCAGCGGGGGACGGCTGAAACCCAATTCACCCCTCCACTTT | CASGGRLKPNSPLHF
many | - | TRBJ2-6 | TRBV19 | TGTGCCAGTAGTATTCTTATGTCCTCTGGGGCCAACGTCCTGACTTTC | CASSILMSSGANVLTF
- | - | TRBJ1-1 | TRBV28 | TGTGCCAGCAGTTTAGGGTACGGGAGGGCGGCTGAAGCTTTCTTT | CASSLGYGRAAEAFF
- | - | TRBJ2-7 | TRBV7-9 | TGTGCCAGCAGAACAGAAACCTACGAGCAGTACTTC | CASRTETYEQYF
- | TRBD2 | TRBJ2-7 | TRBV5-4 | TGTGCCAGCAGCCTGGGGACTAGCGGGTATTACGAGCAGTACTTC | CASSLGTSGYYEQYF
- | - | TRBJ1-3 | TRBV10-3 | TGTGCCATCAGTGACAGGCACACTGGAAACACCATATATTTT | CAISDRHTGNTIYF
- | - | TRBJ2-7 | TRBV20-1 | TGCAGTGCTAGAGACAGATCCGGGACATCTGCCTACGAGCAGTACTTC | CSARDRSGTSAYEQYF
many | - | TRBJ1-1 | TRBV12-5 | TGTGCTAGTGCCCCATCCGGAGGGGGGTCTGCTTTCTTT | CASAPSGGGSAFF
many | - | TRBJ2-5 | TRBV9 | TGTGCCAGCAGCCTGAGATGGGGGGGCCAGGAGACCCAGTACTTC | CASSLRWGGQETQYF
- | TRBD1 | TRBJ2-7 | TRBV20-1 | TGCAGTCCTGAACTGCTCGGTTCTCGGACAGGGGGAACCGAGCAGTACTTC | CSPELLGSRTGGTEQYF
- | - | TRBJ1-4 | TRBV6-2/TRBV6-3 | TGTGCCCCTTCAGGGTCAGTTATTGGAAAACTGTTTTTT | CAPSGSVIGKLFF
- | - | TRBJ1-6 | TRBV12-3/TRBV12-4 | TGTGCCAGCAGTTTAAGGGAAGGGAACTCACCCCTCCACTTT | CASSLREGNSPLHF
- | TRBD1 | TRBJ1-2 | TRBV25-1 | TGTGCCAGCAGTGAATATGGTGGACAGGGTATTTATGGCTACACCTTC | CASSEYGGQGIYGYTF
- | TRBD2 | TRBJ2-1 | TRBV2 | TGTGCCAGCAGGCCCACTAGCGGAGAGCAGTTCTTC | CASRPTSGEQFF
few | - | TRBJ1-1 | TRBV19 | TGTGCCAGTAGCGTCCGTGCAGGTACTGAAGCTTTCTTT | CASSVRAGTEAFF
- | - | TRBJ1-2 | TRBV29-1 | TGCAGCGTTGGCGGAACGGAGGGATATGGCTACACCTTC | CSVGGTEGYGYTF
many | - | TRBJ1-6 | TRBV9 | TGTGCCAGCAGCGTAGACGGCGGGAGCTCCTATAATTCACCCCTCCACTTT | CASSVDGGSSYNSPLHF
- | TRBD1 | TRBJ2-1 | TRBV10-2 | TGCGCCAGCAGTGAGTACAGGGGATCCTACAATGAGCAGTTCTTC | CASSEYRGSYNEQFF
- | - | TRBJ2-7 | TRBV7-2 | TGTACCAGCAGCGCTTACACAGGGACCTACGAGCAGTACTTC | CTSSAYTGTYEQYF